A single sample gave rise to the 26 T cell receptor beta chains below, sequenced in a study of shared clonotypes between healthy human individuals. The assay was immunoSEQ multiplex PCR, and TCRdb's table has in-frame clones only and misses some. This sample has around 510,000 clones, with roughly 95% found just once. Sequenced sample: naive CD4+ T cells sorted from blood. Documented subset: CD45RA+ positively selected. All receptors derive from a woman aged 25 to 45 in good health.

The chain couples TRBV29-1 to TRBJ2-3; D is unresolved. The CDR3 runs to 13 residues. The V end lost 6 bases, the J end lost 2 bases, and 12 bases lay between the germline ends. Germline CDR1 SQVTM, CDR2 ANQGSEA. The CDR3 DNA sequence: TGCAGCGTAGGACCTAGATACACAGATACGCAGTATTTT. It codes for CSVGPRYTDTQYF.

V is TRBV10-3 and J is TRBJ2-3; TRBD2 matches at 7 bases. Germline CDR1 ENHRY, CDR2 SYGVKD. This CDR3 comprises 15 residues. V trimming: 3 bases; J trimming: 6 bases; junction bases outside the gene matches: 9. Here the CDR3 DNA reads TGTGCCATCAGTGAATTAAGCGGGACCGGCGATACGCAGTATTTT. Amino acid sequence: CAISELSGTGDTQYF.

On this clone: The sample has other DNA sequences that encode this CDR3 too. V usage is TRBV7-2 and J usage is TRBJ1-1; a weak D match, TRBD1 (6 bases). V gave up 2 bases and J gave up 2 bases, with 9 bases separating them. Per the germline V gene, CDR1 is SGHTA and CDR2 is FQGNSA. CDR3 size: 14 residues. CDR3 sequence reads: CASSLFGGNTEAFF. The CDR3, as DNA: TGTGCCAGCAGCTTATTCGGGGGCAACACTGAAGCTTTCTTT.

The gene calls are TRBV27 and TRBJ1-1; D not certain. Looked up from germline, CDR1 is MNHEY and CDR2 is SMNVEV (reference sequence). The V end lost 4 bases, the J end lost 3 bases, and 12 bases lay between the germline ends. This CDR3 region has 14 residues. This CDR3 is CASSSLEFYTEAFF. Written as DNA, the CDR3 is TGTGCCAGCAGTTCACTGGAGTTTTACACTGAAGCTTTCTTT.

The rearrangement joins TRBV7-8 to TRBJ2-7; TRBD1 aligns across 7 bases. Germline V lookup: CDR1 SGHVS, CDR2 FQNEAQ. The CDR3 is 14 amino acids. The junction had 4 bases not matched to a gene; V was cut back by 5 bases and J by 0 bases. The CDR3 region is CASSHRDSSYEQYF. The CDR3 bases are TGTGCCAGCAGCCACCGGGACAGCTCCTACGAGCAGTACTTC.

V and J are TRBV2 and TRBJ1-4; D is undetermined. V lost 4 bases to trimming and J lost 6 bases, with 15 bases between them. The CDR3 contains 15 residues. Germline V gene lookup returns CDR1 SNHLY and CDR2 FYNNEI. CDR3 in amino acids: CASSVFEGGDEKLFF. In DNA, the CDR3 is TGTGCCAGCAGTGTTTTCGAGGGTGGGGATGAAAAACTGTTTTTT.

Here the CDR3 reads CASSFGREYEQYF. CDR3 bases: TGTGCCAGCAGTTTCGGCAGGGAGTACGAGCAGTACTTC. The chain has TRBV28 and TRBJ2-7; D might be TRBD1 or TRBD2, each matching 5 bases. CDR1 and CDR2 from the germline V gene are MDHEN and SYDVKM. V was cut by 3 bases and J by 4 bases, with 10 bases left in between. The length of the CDR3 is 13 residues.

The chain recombines TRBV6-1 with TRBJ2-1; D could derive from TRBD1 or TRBD2 (5 bases each). This CDR3 is 16 amino acids long. The germline V gene encodes CDR1 MNHNS and CDR2 SASEGT. V was cut by 4 bases and J by 6 bases, with 19 bases left in between. The CDR3 nucleotides are TGTGCCAGCAGTGGACCCCCGCCGGGGCCAGGCAATGAGCAGTTCTTC. Its translation: CASSGPPPGPGNEQFF.

The V call is TRBV19, the J call TRBJ2-7, with 11 positions matching TRBD2. The CDR3 has 17 residues. Germline V gene sequence: CDR1 LNHDA, CDR2 SQIVND (reference sequence). V shed 0 bases and J 2 bases; nucleotides not matched to a gene: 6. As DNA, the CDR3 is TGTGCCAGTAGTATAGATGGGCTAGCGGGAGGAGCCTACGAGCAGTACTTC. This gives the protein CASSIDGLAGGAYEQYF.

The chain combines TRBV11-2 with TRBJ2-4, with a weak D call TRBD2 (6 bases). V was shortened by 0 bases and J by 7 bases, with 10 bases between the two germline ends. CDR1 is SGHAT, CDR2 FQNNGV, per germline. The length of the CDR3 is 14 residues. As DNA, the CDR3 is TGTGCCAGCAGCTTAGACGGGACTCGCAACATTCAGTACTTC. Residues: CASSLDGTRNIQYF. Looking up the rest from reference TRBV11-2 and TRBJ2-4 gives the full variable domain: EAGVAQSPRYKIIEKRQSVAFWCNPISGHATLYWYQQILGQGPKLLIQFQNNGVVDDSQLPKDRFSAERLKGVDSTLKIQPAKLEDSAVYLCASSLDGTRNIQYFGAGTRLSVL.

The chain carries TRBV5-1 and TRBJ1-2; 12 nucleotides match TRBD1. This CDR3 region has 17 residues. Germline V gene lookup returns CDR1 SGHRS and CDR2 YFSETQ. Trimming removed 4 bases from V and 14 bases from J; junction bases left unmatched: 21. The CDR3, as DNA: TGCGCCAGCAGCGACGTCTTAGGTCGGGACAGGGGGCCTCAAAGGACCTTC. This codes for CASSDVLGRDRGPQRTF.

This clone has just one count. The V gene is TRBV2, the J gene TRBJ2-7, with 7 bases fitting TRBD1. V shed 6 bases and J 0 bases; nucleotides not matched to a gene: 2. CDR3 length equals 13 residues. Germline CDR1 reads SNHLY; CDR2 reads FYNNEI. The CDR3 is CASSGTASYEQYF. CDR3 sequence (DNA): TGTGCCAGCAGCGGGACAGCCTCCTACGAGCAGTACTTC.

The chain joins TRBV5-4 to TRBJ2-2; 7 nucleotides match TRBD1. The CDR3 runs to 15 residues. J was trimmed by 4 bases and V by 4 bases; bases with no gene match: 7. The germline V gene encodes CDR1 SGHNT and CDR2 YYREEE (reference sequence). The CDR3 DNA reads TGTGCCAGCAGCCCCCAGACAGGGACCACCGGGGAGCTGTTTTTT. Translation gives CASSPQTGTTGELFF. Full variable domain (rest looked up from reference TRBV5-4 and TRBJ2-2): ETGVTQSPTHLIKTRGQQVTLRCSSQSGHNTVSWYQQALGQGPQFIFQYYREEENGRGNFPPRFSGLQFPNYSSELNVNALELDDSALYLCASSPQTGTTGELFFGEGSRLTVL.

This clone was recorded once. As DNA, the CDR3 is TGTGCCAGCAGCCAAGATCTCGGTGGGGGGAGCACAGATACGCAGTATTTT. Protein: CASSQDLGGGSTDTQYF. The J gene is TRBJ2-3, the V gene TRBV14, with D maybe TRBD2 (6 bases). The CDR3 has 17 residues. Trimming shortened V by 0 bases and J by 0 bases, and 13 bases separated the two germline ends. CDR1 and CDR2 (germline): SGHDN, FVKESK.

This chain uses TRBV5-6 with TRBJ1-2, with TRBD1 matching 10 bases. CDR1 SGHDT and CDR2 YYEEEE come from the germline V gene. The V segment lost 3 bases and the J segment 2 bases; nucleotides outside the gene matches: 7. This CDR3 region has 16 residues. CDR3 protein: CASSSQPGQGNYGYTF. Here the CDR3 DNA reads TGTGCCAGCAGCTCACAACCGGGACAGGGGAACTATGGCTACACCTTC.

This chain connects TRBV28 to TRBJ2-7; the D call may be TRBD1 or TRBD2 (5 bases each). CDR1 MDHEN and CDR2 SYDVKM come from the germline V gene. The CDR3 sequence is 13 residues long. Trimming pared 3 bases from V and 3 bases from J, leaving 9 bases between. The DNA of the CDR3 is TGTGCCAGCAGTTTTCCTGGGGGCTACGAGCAGTACTTC. It yields the protein CASSFPGGYEQYF.

A word on this clone: Within the sample, other DNA sequences also encode this same CDR3. CDR3 DNA: TGTGCCAGCAGTTTAGGGACTAGCGGGAACGAGCAGTACTTC. As protein: CASSLGTSGNEQYF. The V call is TRBV28, the J call TRBJ2-7; 13 bases agree with TRBD2. Germline values: CDR1 MDHEN, CDR2 SYDVKM. V lost 2 bases and J lost 5; bases outside the gene matches: 0. The CDR3 contains 14 residues.

This chain joins TRBV7-9 and TRBJ2-7, with TRBD2 matching 7 bases. Germline assignment: CDR1 SEHNR and CDR2 FQNEAQ (reference sequence). This CDR3 has 15 residues. V was clipped by 1 base and J by 4 bases; unmatched bases: 7. The chain's CDR3 is CASSLEGGPIYEQYF. Written as DNA, the CDR3 is TGTGCCAGCAGCTTAGAGGGAGGGCCCATTTACGAGCAGTACTTC.

In DNA, the CDR3 is TGTGCCAGCAGGGGAGGAGGAAACGAGCAGTACTTC. Translation: CASRGGGNEQYF. The V and J genes are TRBV2 and TRBJ2-7; D possibly corresponds to TRBD2 (6 bases). Germline-derived CDR1 and CDR2 are SNHLY and FYNNEI. V lost 6 bases to trimming and J lost 5 bases, with 11 bases between them. The CDR3 spans 12 residues.

The chain employs TRBV27 and TRBJ2-7, with TRBD2 matching 8 bases. CDR1 MNHEY and CDR2 SMNVEV come from the germline V gene (reference sequence). The trim removed 6 bases at V and 3 bases at J, leaving 7 bases unmatched. CDR3 size: 14 residues. In DNA form, the CDR3 reads TGTGCCAGCAGCAATAGCGGGATTATCTACGAGCAGTACTTC. This encodes CASSNSGIIYEQYF.

This clone was seen only once. The rearrangement uses TRBV5-6 and TRBJ2-7; D may be TRBD1 or TRBD2 (5 bases each). This CDR3 has 13 amino acids. The germline V gene has CDR1 SGHDT and CDR2 YYEEEE. The V gene lost 4 bases and the J gene lost 3 bases, with 11 bases spanning the gap. The CDR3 DNA reads TGTGCCAGCAGCCCCGGGACCCTCTACGAGCAGTACTTC. Amino acid sequence: CASSPGTLYEQYF.

As concerns this clone: Other DNA sequences in the sample encode the same CDR3. The chain uses TRBV6-5 and TRBJ1-5, with D hard to call. CDR1 is MNHEY and CDR2 is SVGAGI in the germline V gene. V was clipped by 6 bases and J by 1 base, with 4 bases between them. The CDR3 is 12 residues long. The CDR3 loop is CASRGSNQPQHF. The CDR3 DNA follows: TGTGCCAGCAGGGGCAGCAATCAGCCCCAGCATTTT.

The V gene is TRBV5-1, the J gene TRBJ1-2; 9 positions agree with TRBD1. The trim removed 3 bases at V and 8 bases at J, leaving 8 bases unmatched. The CDR3 sequence is 14 residues long. Germline CDR1 and CDR2: SGHRS and YFSETQ. The CDR3 protein is CASSWGTGNGGYTF. DNA for the CDR3: TGCGCCAGCAGCTGGGGGACAGGGAATGGCGGCTACACCTTC. The variable domain in full, with the rest retrieved from reference TRBV5-1 and TRBJ1-2, is KAGVTQTPRYLIKTRGQQVTLSCSPISGHRSVSWYQQTPGQGLQFLFEYFSETQRNKGNFPGRFSGRQFSNSRSEMNVSTLELGDSALYLCASSWGTGNGGYTFGSGTRLTVV.

The genes are TRBV5-5 and TRBJ1-1; 9 bases map to TRBD1. The CDR3 spans 15 residues. The J segment lost 1 base and the V segment lost 3 bases, leaving 4 bases of the junction unmatched. CDR1 is SGHKS and CDR2 is YYEKEE in the germline V gene (reference sequence). CDR3 in DNA: TGTGCCAGCAGCTCCACGACAGGGGGGAACACTGAAGCTTTCTTT. Its protein product is CASSSTTGGNTEAFF. Looking up the rest from reference TRBV5-5 and TRBJ1-1 gives the full variable domain: DAGVTQSPTHLIKTRGQQVTLRCSPISGHKSVSWYQQVLGQGPQFIFQYYEKEERGRGNFPDRFSARQFPNYSSELNVNALLLGDSALYLCASSSTTGGNTEAFFGQGTRLTVV.

The chain carries TRBV7-8 and TRBJ2-7, with no clear D. The CDR3 runs 13 residues. Between the trimmed V and J ends, which lost 3 bases and 3 bases, there was a span of 9 bases. The germline CDR1 and CDR2 sequences are SGHVS and FQNEAQ. In DNA form, the CDR3 reads TGTGCCAGCAGCTTTAGTAAGGACTACGAGCAGTACTTC. Its translation: CASSFSKDYEQYF.

The rearrangement links TRBV7-2 to TRBJ2-3, with 12 positions matching TRBD2. The CDR3 length is 21 residues. Trimming took 0 bases from V and 6 from J; bases not matched to a gene: 19. Germline CDR1 is SGHTA and CDR2 is FQGNSA. In DNA, the CDR3 is TGTGCCAGCAGCTTAGCGTACTATGGGCTAGCGGGAGGGCCGGTGTTTGATACGCAGTATTTT. Protein: CASSLAYYGLAGGPVFDTQYF.